In this sample, the clone carrying this TCR beta chain turned up a few times. Using its own MiXCR run on the RT-PCR reads, TCRdb lists one record per CDR3 protein. This repertoire shows about 680,000 distinct CDR3 sequences, 12% to 15% found once; its top ten account for about 3.6%. Per germline, CDR1 KGHSH and CDR2 LQKENI. The CDR3 runs to 13 residues. V was shortened by 3 bases and J by 1 base, with 7 bases between the two germline ends. Sequencing used memory CD4+ T cells from blood. The TCR was taken from a female donor in good health, serving as a healthy control. The chain recombines TRBV18 with TRBJ2-7; D uncertain. CDR3 nucleotides: TGTGCCAGCTCACCTTGGACGTCCTACGAGCAGTACTTC. Protein sequence: CASSPWTSYEQYF.